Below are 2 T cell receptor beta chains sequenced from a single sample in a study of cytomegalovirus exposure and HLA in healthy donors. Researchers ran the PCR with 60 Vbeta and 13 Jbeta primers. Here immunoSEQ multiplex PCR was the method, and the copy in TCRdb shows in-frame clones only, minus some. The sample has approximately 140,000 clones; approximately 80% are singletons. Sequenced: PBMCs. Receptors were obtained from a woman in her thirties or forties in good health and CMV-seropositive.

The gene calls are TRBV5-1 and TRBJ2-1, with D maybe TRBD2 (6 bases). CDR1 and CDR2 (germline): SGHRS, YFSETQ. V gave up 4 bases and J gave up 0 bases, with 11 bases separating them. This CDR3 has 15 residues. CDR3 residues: CASSGGLVSYNEQFF. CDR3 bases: TGCGCCAGCAGCGGGGGACTCGTCTCCTACAATGAGCAGTTCTTC.

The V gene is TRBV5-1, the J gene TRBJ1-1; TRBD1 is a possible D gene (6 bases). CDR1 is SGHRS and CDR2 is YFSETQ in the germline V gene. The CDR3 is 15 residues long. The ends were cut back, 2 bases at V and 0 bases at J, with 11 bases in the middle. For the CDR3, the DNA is TGCGCCAGCAGCTTCCCAGGGGATGTGAACACTGAAGCTTTCTTT. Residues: CASSFPGDVNTEAFF.